This TCR beta chain stems from a study of T cell responses to AZD1222 COVID-19 vaccine. On the study more broadly: Combined were second doses at about 4 or about 12 weeks. Findings and limits, study-wide: Elevations in Spike-specific TCR breadth and depth followed administration of two AZD1222 doses.

The data were produced by immunoSEQ multiplex PCR, yet TCRdb's version contains in-frame clones alone and is incomplete. Among around 170,000 clones listed, 91% were seen once. Trimming left V 5 bases short and J 1 base short, with 4 bases between. Germline values: CDR1 MNHEY, CDR2 SVGAGI. The CDR3 is 12 amino acids. Concerning this clone: Its antigen is not known.

The chain is built from TRBV6-5 and TRBJ2-3; no firm D call. The TCR was taken from an adult in good health. This material consisted of peripheral blood, taken on day 0 of AZD1222 vaccination. In nucleotides, the CDR3 is TGTGCCAGCAGTCCGGGCACAGATACGCAGTATTTT. This translates into CASSPGTDTQYF.